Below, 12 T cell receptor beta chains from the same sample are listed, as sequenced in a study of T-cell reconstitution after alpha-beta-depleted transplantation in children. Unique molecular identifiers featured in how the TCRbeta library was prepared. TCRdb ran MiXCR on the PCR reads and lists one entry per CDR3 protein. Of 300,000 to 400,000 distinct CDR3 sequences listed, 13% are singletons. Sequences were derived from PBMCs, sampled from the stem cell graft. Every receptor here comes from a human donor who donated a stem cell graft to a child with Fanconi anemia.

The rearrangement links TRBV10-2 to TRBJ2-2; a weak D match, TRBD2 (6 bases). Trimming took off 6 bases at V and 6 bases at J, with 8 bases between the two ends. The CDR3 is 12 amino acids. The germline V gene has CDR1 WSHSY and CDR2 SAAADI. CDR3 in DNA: TGCGCCAGCAGGACTAGACCCGGGGAGCTGTTTTTT. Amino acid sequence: CASRTRPGELFF.

The CDR3 DNA sequence: TGTGCCAGCAGCTCGACTGGGTTGTCCTACAATGAGCAGTTCTTC. Translating it yields CASSSTGLSYNEQFF. J is TRBJ2-1 and V is TRBV7-9; D is unresolved. CDR1 SEHNR and CDR2 FQNEAQ come from the germline V gene (reference sequence). There are 15 residues in the CDR3. The V gene lost 4 bases and the J gene lost 1 base, with 11 bases spanning the gap.

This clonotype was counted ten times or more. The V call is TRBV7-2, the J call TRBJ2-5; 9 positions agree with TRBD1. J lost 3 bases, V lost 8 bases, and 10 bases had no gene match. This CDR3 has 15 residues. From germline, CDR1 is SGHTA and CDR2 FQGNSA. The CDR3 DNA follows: TGTGCCAGCGACGGAACAGGGGGCAATGAAGAGACCCAGTACTTC. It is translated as CASDGTGGNEETQYF.

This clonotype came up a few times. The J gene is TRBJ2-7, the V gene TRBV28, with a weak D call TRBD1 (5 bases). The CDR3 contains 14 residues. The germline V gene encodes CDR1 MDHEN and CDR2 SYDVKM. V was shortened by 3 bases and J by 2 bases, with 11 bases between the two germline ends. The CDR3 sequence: CASSLSRDPYEQYV. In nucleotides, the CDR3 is TGTGCCAGCAGTTTGTCCAGGGATCCCTACGAGCAGTACGTC.

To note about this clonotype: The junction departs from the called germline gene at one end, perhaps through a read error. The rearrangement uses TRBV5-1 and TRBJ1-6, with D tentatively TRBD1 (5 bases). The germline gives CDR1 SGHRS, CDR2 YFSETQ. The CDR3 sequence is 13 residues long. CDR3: CATSLTDNSPLHF. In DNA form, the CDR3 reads TGCGCCACCAGCTTGACAGATAATTCACCCCTCCACTTT.

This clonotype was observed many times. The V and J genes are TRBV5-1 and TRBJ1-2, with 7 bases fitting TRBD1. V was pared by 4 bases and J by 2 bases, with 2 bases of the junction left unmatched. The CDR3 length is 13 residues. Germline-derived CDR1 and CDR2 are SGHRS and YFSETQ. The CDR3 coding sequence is TGCGCCAGCAGCGGAGGGGGCAACTATGGCTACACCTTC. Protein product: CASSGGGNYGYTF.

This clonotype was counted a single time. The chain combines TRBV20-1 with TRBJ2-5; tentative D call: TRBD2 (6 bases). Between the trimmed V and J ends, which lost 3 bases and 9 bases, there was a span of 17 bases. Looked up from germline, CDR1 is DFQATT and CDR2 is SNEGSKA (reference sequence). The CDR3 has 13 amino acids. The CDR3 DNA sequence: TGCAGTGCTAGGGGCGGGGCCGCCGGGGCCCAGTACTTC. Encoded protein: CSARGGAAGAQYF.

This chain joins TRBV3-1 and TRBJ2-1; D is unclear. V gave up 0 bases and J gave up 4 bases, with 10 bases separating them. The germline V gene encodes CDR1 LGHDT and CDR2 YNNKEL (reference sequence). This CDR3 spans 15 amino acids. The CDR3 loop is CASSQEDLIYNEQFF. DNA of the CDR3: TGTGCCAGCAGCCAAGAGGACCTCATTTACAATGAGCAGTTCTTC.

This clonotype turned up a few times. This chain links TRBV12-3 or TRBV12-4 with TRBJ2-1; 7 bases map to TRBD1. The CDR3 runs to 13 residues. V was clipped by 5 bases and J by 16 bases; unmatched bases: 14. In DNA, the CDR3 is TGTGCCAGCAGTAGCTTACAGGGGTTAAGGACATTCTTC. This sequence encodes CASSSLQGLRTFF.

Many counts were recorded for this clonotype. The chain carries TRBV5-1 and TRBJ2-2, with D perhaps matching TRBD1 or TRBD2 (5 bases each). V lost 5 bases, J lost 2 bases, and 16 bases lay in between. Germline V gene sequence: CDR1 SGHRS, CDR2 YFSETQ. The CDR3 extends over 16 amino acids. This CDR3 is CASSLVGTANTGELFF. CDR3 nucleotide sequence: TGCGCCAGCAGTCTGGTGGGGACCGCTAACACCGGGGAGCTGTTTTTT.

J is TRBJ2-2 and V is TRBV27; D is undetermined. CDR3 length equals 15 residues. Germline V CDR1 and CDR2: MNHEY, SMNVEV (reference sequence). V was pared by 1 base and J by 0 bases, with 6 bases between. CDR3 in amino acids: CASSLFPPNTGELFF. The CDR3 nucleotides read TGTGCCAGCAGTTTATTCCCCCCGAACACCGGGGAGCTGTTTTTT.

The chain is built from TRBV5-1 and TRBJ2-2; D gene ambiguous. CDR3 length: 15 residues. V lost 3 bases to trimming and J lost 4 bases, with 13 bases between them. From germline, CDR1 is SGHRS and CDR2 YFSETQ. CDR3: CASSYTPTGTGELFF. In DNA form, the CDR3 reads TGCGCCAGCAGCTACACGCCTACCGGCACCGGGGAGCTGTTTTTT. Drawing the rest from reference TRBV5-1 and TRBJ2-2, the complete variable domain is KAGVTQTPRYLIKTRGQQVTLSCSPISGHRSVSWYQQTPGQGLQFLFEYFSETQRNKGNFPGRFSGRQFSNSRSEMNVSTLELGDSALYLCASSYTPTGTGELFFGEGSRLTVL.